A single sample is the source of the 14 T cell receptor beta chains below, sequenced in a study of cytomegalovirus exposure and HLA in healthy donors. The PCR ran on 60 Vbeta and 13 Jbeta primers. Sequencing used immunoSEQ multiplex PCR; TCRdb keeps in-frame clones, though not all of them. This sample yields roughly 130,000 clones, of which approximately 8.8% are seen a single time; 5.5% belongs to the top ten. What was sequenced was PBMCs. These receptors came from a man aged 40-55 years in good health and CMV-seronegative.

The chain carries TRBV5-6 and TRBJ2-1, with TRBD1 as a possible D gene (5 bases). The V end was cut by 6 bases, the J end by 4 bases, with 20 bases between. The CDR3 has 16 residues. The germline V gene has CDR1 SGHDT and CDR2 YYEEEE. CDR3 residues: CASTILPWTPYNEQFF. In DNA, the CDR3 is TGTGCCAGCACCATTCTTCCCTGGACACCATACAATGAGCAGTTCTTC.

The V gene is TRBV14, the J gene TRBJ2-7; possible D gene TRBD2, 7 bases. Germline V gene data show CDR1 as SGHDN and CDR2 as FVKESK. Trimming stripped 1 base from V and 6 bases from J, with 13 bases between. The CDR3 spans 14 residues. CDR3 loop: CASSQVGGAVEQYF. In DNA, the CDR3 is TGTGCCAGCAGCCAAGTAGGGGGGGCGGTCGAGCAGTACTTC.

The table lists this clone with a few counts. The rearrangement links TRBV7-8 to TRBJ1-2; 7 nucleotides match TRBD1. Germline CDR1 reads SGHVS; CDR2 reads FQNEAQ. The CDR3 extends over 13 amino acids. Losses at the gene ends were 5 bases for V and 5 bases for J; bases not matched to a gene: 5. As DNA, the CDR3 is TGTGCCAGCAGCCGACAGGGTGAATATGGCTACACCTTC. Translated: CASSRQGEYGYTF.

This clone was seen more than once but under ten times. The chain recombines TRBV5-5 with TRBJ1-3; no clear D. Germline V gene lookup returns CDR1 SGHKS and CDR2 YYEKEE (reference sequence). The CDR3 consists of 16 residues. The V end lost 4 bases, the J end lost 0 bases, and 14 bases lay between the germline ends. CDR3 residues: CASSTRGGVSGNTIYF. CDR3 sequence (DNA): TGTGCCAGCAGCACCCGGGGTGGGGTCTCTGGAAACACCATATATTTT. Full variable domain (rest looked up from reference TRBV5-5 and TRBJ1-3): DAGVTQSPTHLIKTRGQQVTLRCSPISGHKSVSWYQQVLGQGPQFIFQYYEKEERGRGNFPDRFSARQFPNYSSELNVNALLLGDSALYLCASSTRGGVSGNTIYFGEGSWLTVV.

The gene calls are TRBV5-1 and TRBJ2-7; 9 positions agree with TRBD1. This CDR3 contains 13 residues. J lost 3 bases, V lost 3 bases, and 1 base had no gene match. Germline lookup yields CDR1 SGHRS and CDR2 YFSETQ. The CDR3 nucleotides read TGCGCCAGCAGCTGGGGACAGGGCTACGAGCAGTACTTC. It specifies CASSWGQGYEQYF. Using reference TRBV5-1 and TRBJ2-7 for the parts outside the CDR3, the full variable domain is KAGVTQTPRYLIKTRGQQVTLSCSPISGHRSVSWYQQTPGQGLQFLFEYFSETQRNKGNFPGRFSGRQFSNSRSEMNVSTLELGDSALYLCASSWGQGYEQYFGPGTRLTVT.

This clone was counted only a few times. The CDR3 loop is CAWSVLMNTEAFF. CDR3 coding DNA: TGTGCCTGGAGTGTACTGATGAACACTGAAGCTTTCTTT. The chain is built from TRBV30 and TRBJ1-1, with D unclear. The germline CDR1 and CDR2 sequences are GTSNPN and SVGIG (reference sequence). The CDR3 is 13 amino acids. The V gene lost 0 bases and the J gene lost 0 bases, with 5 bases spanning the gap.

This clone was observed a handful of times. The V and J genes are TRBV6-5 and TRBJ1-3; D is possibly TRBD1 (5 bases). Germline CDR1 reads MNHEY; CDR2 reads SVGAGI. This CDR3 is 14 amino acids long. Trimming removed 8 bases at V and 1 base at J, with 12 bases between. The CDR3 region is CASYDSASGNTIYF. CDR3 in DNA: TGTGCCAGCTACGACAGCGCATCTGGAAACACCATATATTTT.

This clone turned up a few times. This rearrangement joins TRBV5-6 to TRBJ2-5; D is uncertain. The CDR3 has 14 residues. Germline CDR1 reads SGHDT; CDR2 reads YYEEEE. V was trimmed by 2 bases and J by 2 bases, leaving 10 bases between them. CDR3 in amino acids: CASSFIRAQETQYF. CDR3 nucleotide sequence: TGTGCCAGCAGCTTCATCCGCGCGCAAGAGACCCAGTACTTC.

The chain has TRBV19 and TRBJ1-6; tentatively, D is TRBD1 (6 bases). The germline V and J ends were trimmed by 6 bases and 8 bases, with 17 bases remaining between them. Germline CDR1 LNHDA, CDR2 SQIVND (reference sequence). The CDR3 runs 15 residues. The CDR3 spells CASSSTGTLDSPLHF. CDR3 in DNA: TGTGCCAGTAGCTCTACAGGGACCCTCGATTCACCCCTCCACTTT.

In its sample, this clone was seen a few times. This chain joins TRBV6-5 and TRBJ2-2; D is uncertain. CDR1 and CDR2 (germline): MNHEY, SVGAGI. V lost 2 bases and J lost 8, with 15 bases in between. The CDR3 contains 15 residues. The CDR3 DNA sequence: TGTGCCAGCAGTTACCTCCTCTCTATACCGGGGGAGCTGTTTTTT. It translates to CASSYLLSIPGELFF.

This chain joins TRBV14 and TRBJ1-1, with 7 bases that match TRBD1. V dropped 4 bases and J dropped 1; count of bases not matched to a gene: 6. This CDR3 is built from 15 residues. Germline assignment: CDR1 SGHDN and CDR2 FVKESK. The CDR3 sequence: CASSRQRGPNTEAFF. For the CDR3, the DNA is TGTGCCAGCAGCCGGCAGAGGGGGCCGAACACTGAAGCTTTCTTT.

The chain links TRBV30 to TRBJ2-3; D remains ambiguous. CDR3 size: 13 residues. CDR1 is GTSNPN and CDR2 is SVGIG in the germline V gene (reference sequence). The V and J ends lost 3 bases and 3 bases respectively, with 10 bases between them. CDR3 sequence: CAWRGQDTDTQYF. DNA for the CDR3: TGTGCCTGGAGGGGCCAGGATACAGATACGCAGTATTTT.

This rearrangement joins TRBV28 to TRBJ1-5; the match to TRBD1 covers 9 bases. This CDR3 region has 15 residues. CDR1 and CDR2 from the germline V gene are MDHEN and SYDVKM. Losses at the gene ends were 4 bases for V and 7 bases for J; bases not matched to a gene: 8. The chain's CDR3 is CASSSSGTGRQPQHF. CDR3 nucleotide sequence: TGTGCCAGCAGTTCTTCCGGGACAGGGAGACAGCCCCAGCATTTT.

V is TRBV13 and J is TRBJ2-1; 9 bases match TRBD2. V lost 6 bases to trimming and J lost 12 bases; unmatched junction nucleotides: 9. Germline assignment: CDR1 PRHDT and CDR2 FYEKMQ (reference sequence). The CDR3 totals 13 residues. CDR3 loop: CASRGTSRLGQFF. The CDR3 DNA sequence: TGTGCCAGCAGGGGGACTAGCCGCCTGGGGCAGTTCTTC.